These T cell receptor beta chains were read from a single sample in a study of T-cell reconstitution after alpha-beta-depleted transplantation in children. TCRdb re-called the PCR reads with MiXCR, one entry per CDR3 protein. In the table there are more than 200,000 distinct CDR3 sequences, roughly a tenth of which are singletons. Sequenced here: PBMCs from the stem cell graft donor, sampled from the stem cell graft. The receptor set was obtained from a human donor who donated a stem cell graft to a child with SCID. Each CDR3 is given with its conserved first and last residue. The D gene is left open where the match is weak. The size entry is marked missing in some rows and otherwise reads once, few, many or a size class.

>many|TRBV20-1|NA|TRBJ2-5
TGCAGTGCTAGGGTGTGGGGCGCCCAAGAGACCCAGTACTTC
CSARVWGAQETQYF
>many|TRBV5-1|NA|TRBJ2-1
TGCGCCAGCAGCTTTCGGGGTTCCTCAACCTACAATGAGCAGTTCTTC
CASSFRGSSTYNEQFF
>NA|TRBV5-4|NA|TRBJ1-1
TGTGCCAGCAGCTTGGGTAAGGGGTGGGAAGCTTTCTTT
CASSLGKGWEAFF
>many|TRBV6-1|TRBD1|TRBJ1-6
TGTGCCAGCAGCCGTGAAGACAGGGAGGGTTCACCCCTCCACTTT
CASSREDREGSPLHF
>many|TRBV20-1|NA|TRBJ1-5
TGCAGTGCTAACGGCCGAGGGGGAGGTTATAGCAATCAGCCCCAGCATTTT
CSANGRGGGYSNQPQHF
>many|TRBV4-2|TRBD2|TRBJ2-3
TGTGCCAGCAGCCAAGGACTAGCGGGGGGGCCCAGCACAGATACGCAGTATTTT
CASSQGLAGGPSTDTQYF
>many|TRBV18|NA|TRBJ2-7
TGTGCCAGCTCACCACCAGGGACGGCACCCTACGAGCAGTACTTC
CASSPPGTAPYEQYF
>many|TRBV7-9|NA|TRBJ1-4
TGTGCCAGCAGCCTTGGGTCACACTCCGCCGCTGAAAAACTGTTTTTT
CASSLGSHSAAEKLFF
>many|TRBV3-1|TRBD1|TRBJ1-5
TGTGCCAGCAGCCTAGCGGGACAGGGGTCTCAGCCCCAGCATTTT
CASSLAGQGSQPQHF
>many|TRBV5-1|TRBD2|TRBJ2-2
TGCGCCAGCAGCTTGGATGGGGGGGTGAAGACCGGGGAGCTGTTTTTT
CASSLDGGVKTGELFF
>NA|TRBV12-3/TRBV12-4|NA|TRBJ1-5
TGTGCCAGCAGTTTTAGGACGGGAACCCAGCCCCAGCATTTT
CASSFRTGTQPQHF
>many|TRBV12-3/TRBV12-4|TRBD1|TRBJ2-3
TGTGCCAGCAGTACGACAGGGGGCGATACGCAGTATTTT
CASSTTGGDTQYF
>many|TRBV5-1|NA|TRBJ2-5
TGCGCCAGCAGCTTGGCAGGGGACCAAGAGACCCAGTACTTC
CASSLAGDQETQYF
>many|TRBV7-9|NA|TRBJ1-1
TGTGCCAGCAGCTTCGACGGGAACACTGAAGCTTTCTTT
CASSFDGNTEAFF
>many|TRBV6-5|NA|TRBJ1-1
TGTGCCAGCAGTTACTCAGCGAACACTGAAGCTTTCTTT
CASSYSANTEAFF
>many|TRBV5-1|NA|TRBJ1-1
TGCGCCAGCAGTAAGGGGGACCACACTGAAGCTTTCTTT
CASSKGDHTEAFF
>many|TRBV12-3/TRBV12-4|TRBD1|TRBJ2-7
TGTGCCAGCAGAGACAGGGGACGAAACTACGAGCAGTACTTC
CASRDRGRNYEQYF
>many|TRBV6-1|TRBD1|TRBJ1-2
TGTGCCAGCGGTAGACAGGGGCGGACCTATGGCTACACCTTC
CASGRQGRTYGYTF
>NA|TRBV1|NA|TRBJ2-1
TGCGCCAGCAGCCAAGGCCTAGCGGGGCAGAATCAGCAGTTCTTC
CASSQGLAGQNQQFF
>few|TRBV30|TRBD1|TRBJ2-1
TGTGCCTGGTCGGGGACAGGGACATACAATGAGCAGTTCTTC
CAWSGTGTYNEQFF
>many|TRBV5-5|TRBD1|TRBJ1-2
TGTGCCAGCACCCTTGGCAGAGGGGGACAGCCCCTCTATGGCTACACCTTC
CASTLGRGGQPLYGYTF
>many|TRBV21-1|NA|TRBJ2-7
TGTGCCAGCAGCAAAAAGTGGGACAGGTGCGGCTACGAGCAGTACTTC
CASSKKWDRCGYEQYF
>NA|TRBV11-1|NA|TRBJ2-7
TGTGCCAGCAGCGGCCCCAAGGGCGAGCAGTACTTC
CASSGPKGEQYF
>many|TRBV10-3|TRBD2|TRBJ2-7
TGTGCCATCAGTACTAGCGGCTCCTACGAGCAGTACTTC
CAISTSGSYEQYF
>many|TRBV6-5|NA|TRBJ2-3
TGTGCCAGCAGTTACTCGATTGTCGGCGGGGGCCGCACAGATACGCAGTATTTT
CASSYSIVGGGRTDTQYF
>many|TRBV5-1|TRBD1|TRBJ2-7
TGCGCCAGCCACACAGGGGATTCGGCATCCTACGAGCAGTACTTC
CASHTGDSASYEQYF
>many|TRBV6-2/TRBV6-3|NA|TRBJ1-5
TGTGCCAGCATTTCCTACAAGGGGGGATTAAATCAGCCCCAGCATTTT
CASISYKGGLNQPQHF
>many|TRBV28|TRBD2|TRBJ2-1
TGTGCCAGCAGTTCTCCTGGAATTACGGCGGGGGGGCCGGTAAATGAGCAGTTCTTC
CASSSPGITAGGPVNEQFF
>many|TRBV27|NA|TRBJ1-2
TGTGCCAGCAGTCCCAATATAAGGGGCTACACCTTC
CASSPNIRGYTF
>many|TRBV20-1|NA|TRBJ2-3
TGCAGTGCCCTTCGAGGGGTAACAGATACGCAGTATTTT
CSALRGVTDTQYF
>many|TRBV19|NA|TRBJ1-1
TGTGCCAGCGGGTTCAGCATGAACACTGAAGCTTTCTTT
CASGFSMNTEAFF
>NA|TRBV28|NA|TRBJ1-6
TGTGCCAGCAGTCCCATCGGGGGGCGGGATTCACCCCTCCACTTT
CASSPIGGRDSPLHF
>many|TRBV19|NA|TRBJ2-5
TGTGCCAGTACAGGGGTTGGCGAGACCCAGTACTTC
CASTGVGETQYF
>many|TRBV29-1|NA|TRBJ1-2
TGCAGCGTCGCTCACCAGGGAATGGGACCCTATGGCTACACCTTC
CSVAHQGMGPYGYTF
>many|TRBV5-5|NA|TRBJ1-4
TGTGCCAGCAGCTTGGGGGCTTTCGAAAAACTGTTTTTT
CASSLGAFEKLFF
>many|TRBV18|TRBD2|TRBJ2-5
TGTGCCAGCTCACCCCGACTAGCCCTCGGGGAGACCCAGTACTTC
CASSPRLALGETQYF
>few|TRBV19|NA|TRBJ2-3
TGTGCCAGTAGTCCAGACAGGACTGGGAGCGATACGCAGTATTTT
CASSPDRTGSDTQYF